This TCR beta chain emerged from a study of T cells in Graves' hyperthyroidism and ophthalmopathy. RNA transcripts served as the template for amplifying TCR beta CDR3 regions. The HTBI primer set served for first-round RT-PCR of the TCR CDR3. TCRdb called the multiplex PCR reads again in MiXCR, with one record for every CDR3 protein. The sample yields hundreds of thousands of distinct CDR3 sequences, over 35% seen once. Germline V lookup: CDR1 SGDLS, CDR2 YYNGEE. This CDR3 is 14 amino acids long. V lost 4 bases, J lost 3 bases, and 11 bases lay in between. These patients, aged 18 to 65, had recently diagnosed hyperthyroidism lasting under 2 months.

The TCR sequence derives from a man aged 18-30 years with Graves' hyperthyroidism. The sample consisted of blood. The chain employs TRBV9 and TRBJ1-5, with a weak D call TRBD1 (5 bases). The CDR3 sequence: CASSLGGHNQPQHF. CDR3 coding DNA: TGTGCCAGCAGCCTCGGGGGTCACAATCAGCCCCAGCATTTT.